The rows below give T cell receptor beta chains drawn from one sample of a study of blood T cell repertoires in COVID-19. Data came from immunoSEQ multiplex PCR; TCRdb stores just in-frame clones and leaves some out. The sample lists 100,000 to 150,000 clones; approximately 86% were seen once. Sequences were obtained from peripheral blood. These TCRs come from a human donor in a cohort sampled during active COVID-19. Both conserved end residues are part of each CDR3. Each record gives: D gene, clone size, J gene, V gene, CDR3 DNA, CDR3 protein. D genes are given only for firm matches. For some rows the clone size is stated as once, few or many, or as a class when expanded; others skip it.

d_gene: NA
abundance: NA
j_gene: TRBJ2-3
v_gene: TRBV4-1
CDR3nt: TGCGCCAGCAGCCAAGTGGCGGGCGGGCGCACAGATACGCAGTATTTT
CDR3aa: CASSQVAGGRTDTQYF

d_gene: TRBD1
abundance: NA
j_gene: TRBJ1-3
v_gene: TRBV10-1
CDR3nt: TGCGCCAGCAGTGGTGGACAGGGACTCTCTGGAAACACCATATATTTT
CDR3aa: CASSGGQGLSGNTIYF

d_gene: NA
abundance: NA
j_gene: TRBJ2-1
v_gene: TRBV29-1
CDR3nt: TGCAGCGGGAGATACAATGAGCAGTTCTTC
CDR3aa: CSGRYNEQFF

d_gene: TRBD1
abundance: NA
j_gene: TRBJ2-6
v_gene: TRBV27
CDR3nt: TGTGCCAGCGCCGGGACAGGGAATATCCTCCCTGGGGCCAACGTCCTGACTTTC
CDR3aa: CASAGTGNILPGANVLTF

d_gene: NA
abundance: NA
j_gene: TRBJ2-1
v_gene: TRBV5-4
CDR3nt: TGTGCCAGCAGCTCCGCAGATGGTGGCTCCTACAATGAGCAGTTCTTC
CDR3aa: CASSSADGGSYNEQFF

d_gene: TRBD1
abundance: NA
j_gene: TRBJ1-1
v_gene: TRBV3-1/TRBV3-2
CDR3nt: TGTGCCAGCAGCTCCGGGACAGGGGCTGAAGCTTTCTTT
CDR3aa: CASSSGTGAEAFF

d_gene: NA
abundance: NA
j_gene: TRBJ2-7
v_gene: TRBV11-2
CDR3nt: TGTGCCAGCAGCTTAGACGGTATGATCCTCTACGAGCAGTACTTC
CDR3aa: CASSLDGMILYEQYF

d_gene: NA
abundance: NA
j_gene: TRBJ1-1
v_gene: TRBV7-9
CDR3nt: TGTGCCAGCAGCTTCCCTCAGGACACTGAAGCTTTCTTT
CDR3aa: CASSFPQDTEAFF

d_gene: NA
abundance: once
j_gene: TRBJ1-2
v_gene: TRBV19
CDR3nt: TGTGCCAGTAGCACAGGGCGGTACTATGGCTACACCTTC
CDR3aa: CASSTGRYYGYTF

d_gene: TRBD2
abundance: NA
j_gene: TRBJ2-1
v_gene: TRBV4-2
CDR3nt: TGTGCCAGCAGCTACGGACTAGCTACTGAGCAGTTCTTC
CDR3aa: CASSYGLATEQFF

d_gene: NA
abundance: NA
j_gene: TRBJ1-3
v_gene: TRBV12-3/TRBV12-4
CDR3nt: TGTGCCAGCAGTTTCTCCCCGGGAAACACCATATATTTT
CDR3aa: CASSFSPGNTIYF

d_gene: NA
abundance: NA
j_gene: TRBJ2-7
v_gene: TRBV19
CDR3nt: TGTGCCAGTAGGGAACAGGATGCCTCCTCCTACGAGCAGTACTTC
CDR3aa: CASREQDASSYEQYF

d_gene: TRBD1
abundance: NA
j_gene: TRBJ1-3
v_gene: TRBV5-4
CDR3nt: TGTGCCAGCAGCTTTGGAAAGGGACAGGAGGACACCATATATTTT
CDR3aa: CASSFGKGQEDTIYF

d_gene: NA
abundance: NA
j_gene: TRBJ1-1
v_gene: TRBV7-9
CDR3nt: TGTGCCAGCAACGTACGGGGGGAGGACACTGAAGCTTTCTTT
CDR3aa: CASNVRGEDTEAFF

d_gene: NA
abundance: NA
j_gene: TRBJ2-6
v_gene: TRBV5-1
CDR3nt: TGCGCCAGCAGCTTGGTGGCAGGTACCACTGGGGCCAACGTCCTGACTTTC
CDR3aa: CASSLVAGTTGANVLTF

d_gene: TRBD2
abundance: NA
j_gene: TRBJ2-1
v_gene: TRBV3-1/TRBV3-2
CDR3nt: TGTGCCAGCAGCCCTCACCCAGCGGGGGGAAAATACAATGAGCAGTTCTTC
CDR3aa: CASSPHPAGGKYNEQFF

d_gene: NA
abundance: NA
j_gene: TRBJ2-3
v_gene: TRBV6-1
CDR3nt: TGTGCCAGCAGTGAAGGGACAATCGGCACAGATACGCAGTATTTT
CDR3aa: CASSEGTIGTDTQYF

d_gene: TRBD2
abundance: NA
j_gene: TRBJ2-7
v_gene: TRBV2
CDR3nt: TGTGCCAGCAGTGAGCTAGCGGGAGGGTACGAGCAGTACTTC
CDR3aa: CASSELAGGYEQYF

d_gene: NA
abundance: once
j_gene: TRBJ2-1
v_gene: TRBV15
CDR3nt: TGTGCCAGACAATCAGGACAGAGCTCCTACAATGAGCAGTTCTTC
CDR3aa: CARQSGQSSYNEQFF

d_gene: NA
abundance: NA
j_gene: TRBJ1-4
v_gene: TRBV19
CDR3nt: TGTGCCAGTAATCACAGGGCAGGCGACCAACCTGAAAAACTGTTTTTT
CDR3aa: CASNHRAGDQPEKLFF

d_gene: NA
abundance: NA
j_gene: TRBJ2-3
v_gene: TRBV5-5
CDR3nt: TGTGCCAGCAGCTTGGGAAGACAGCGCACAGATACGCAGTATTTT
CDR3aa: CASSLGRQRTDTQYF

d_gene: TRBD2
abundance: NA
j_gene: TRBJ2-2
v_gene: TRBV19
CDR3nt: TGTGCCAGTAGTATGGCGGGAGGGCTAAGGAACACCGGGGAGCTGTTTTTT
CDR3aa: CASSMAGGLRNTGELFF

d_gene: TRBD1
abundance: NA
j_gene: TRBJ2-7
v_gene: TRBV7-3
CDR3nt: TGTGCCAGCAGCTTACGGGCAATCCCGGGACAGGGGTTCGTAAAGTTCCACGAGCAGTACTTC
CDR3aa: CASSLRAIPGQGFVKFHEQYF

d_gene: TRBD2
abundance: once
j_gene: TRBJ2-7
v_gene: TRBV3-1/TRBV3-2
CDR3nt: TGTGCCAGCAGCCAGAGGACTAGCGGGAGGGGCGAGCAGTACTTC
CDR3aa: CASSQRTSGRGEQYF

d_gene: NA
abundance: NA
j_gene: TRBJ2-6
v_gene: TRBV27
CDR3nt: TGTGCCAGCACCCTAAACTCTGGGGCCAACGTCCTGACTTTC
CDR3aa: CASTLNSGANVLTF

d_gene: TRBD1
abundance: NA
j_gene: TRBJ1-1
v_gene: TRBV25-1
CDR3nt: TGTGCCAGCAGTCCGACCCGGGACAGGGGGTCAGAGGCTTTCTTT
CDR3aa: CASSPTRDRGSEAFF

d_gene: NA
abundance: NA
j_gene: TRBJ1-6
v_gene: TRBV6-6
CDR3nt: TGTGCCAGCAGGTTGGAGCAGAATAATTCACCCCTCCACTTT
CDR3aa: CASRLEQNNSPLHF

d_gene: TRBD2
abundance: NA
j_gene: TRBJ2-3
v_gene: TRBV6-2/TRBV6-3
CDR3nt: TGTGCCAGCAGTTACTCTCCCCTAGCGGGTGACACAGATACGCAGTATTTT
CDR3aa: CASSYSPLAGDTDTQYF

d_gene: TRBD2
abundance: once
j_gene: TRBJ2-1
v_gene: TRBV11-2
CDR3nt: TGTGCCAGCAGCTGGACTAGCGGGCCCTCCTACAATGAGCAGTTCTTC
CDR3aa: CASSWTSGPSYNEQFF

d_gene: NA
abundance: NA
j_gene: TRBJ2-7
v_gene: TRBV9
CDR3nt: TGTGCCAGCAGCGGTGGAGTTGGGGGGTATAACGAGCAGTACTTC
CDR3aa: CASSGGVGGYNEQYF

d_gene: NA
abundance: few
j_gene: TRBJ1-5
v_gene: TRBV6-1
CDR3nt: TGTGCCAGCAGTGGGGTTCGGGGAAACCATTATAGCAATCAGCCCCAGCATTTT
CDR3aa: CASSGVRGNHYSNQPQHF

d_gene: TRBD1
abundance: NA
j_gene: TRBJ1-6
v_gene: TRBV7-3
CDR3nt: TGTGCCAGCAGCCCCGGACAGGGGATGAATTCACCCCTCCACTTT
CDR3aa: CASSPGQGMNSPLHF

d_gene: TRBD1
abundance: NA
j_gene: TRBJ2-2
v_gene: TRBV5-4
CDR3nt: TGTGCCAGCAGCTGGGGCAGGGGGCCTACCGGGGAGCTGTTTTTT
CDR3aa: CASSWGRGPTGELFF

d_gene: NA
abundance: few
j_gene: TRBJ1-2
v_gene: TRBV7-9
CDR3nt: TGTGCCAGCAGCTCCTCCCTCTCTTATGGCTACACCTTC
CDR3aa: CASSSSLSYGYTF

d_gene: TRBD2
abundance: NA
j_gene: TRBJ2-1
v_gene: TRBV6-5
CDR3nt: TGTGCCAGCAGGCCCAGCGGGGGATACAATGAGCAGTTCTTC
CDR3aa: CASRPSGGYNEQFF